This T cell receptor beta chain was recorded in a study of PD-1 blockade in mismatch repair-deficient tumors. The CDR3 sequence is 15 residues long. Germline trimming cut 4 bases from V and 7 bases from J; bases unmatched to any gene: 14. Germline V CDR1 and CDR2: SGHRS, YFSETQ. For this clone: Antigen unknown.

Assay: immunoSEQ multiplex PCR; the TCRdb copy retains only in-frame clones and omits some. The table records 14,000 or so clones, around four fifths of them present only once. Time point noted: approximately eleven-day in vitro stimulation with candidate neoantigen peptide 4. Each of over five ELISpot-reactive candidate peptides was used for 10-day stimulation. The input for sequencing was cells cultured in vitro, taken from a patient treated with pembrolizumab. The sequence was collected from an adult with mismatch repair-deficient cancer. The rearrangement uses TRBV5-1 and TRBJ2-7; TRBD2 agrees at 7 bases. CDR3 nucleotide sequence: TGCGCCAGCAGCCCAAGCGGGGACTATCCAGGGGAGCAGTACTTC. It codes for CASSPSGDYPGEQYF.